These T cell receptor beta chains were read from a single sample in a study of shared clonotypes between healthy human individuals. TCRdb's table, derived via immunoSEQ multiplex PCR, lists solely in-frame clones and lacks some. The repertoire has some 240,000 clones, approximately 70% of them found once; the top ten carry around 10%. Sequenced material: memory CD4+ T cells sorted from blood. These receptors all come from a man aged 30-40 years in good health. The CDR3 runs from the conserved cysteine through the conserved F or W. The D gene is left open where the match is weak. Clone sizes are given selectively: once, few, many, or a class where the clone is expanded.

length	D	V	size	J	DNA	CDR3
12	.	TRBV10-1	.	TRBJ2-7	TGCGCAACCCAGGGGGGAAGCTCCGAGCAGTACTTC	CATQGGSSEQYF
13	.	TRBV7-9	few	TRBJ2-7	TGTGCCAGCAGCTTAGGGGACGGCTACGAGCAGTACTTC	CASSLGDGYEQYF
17	TRBD1	TRBV18	.	TRBJ1-1	TGTGCCAGCTCACCTGGTGGCAGGGGGCGTATGAACACTGAAGCTTTCTTT	CASSPGGRGRMNTEAFF
13	TRBD2	TRBV15	.	TRBJ2-7	TGTGCCACCAGCCAAAATTGGCGGGGGGAGCAGTACTTC	CATSQNWRGEQYF
15	TRBD1	TRBV7-2	.	TRBJ1-2	TGTGCCAGCAGCTTAGGGGACAGGGTGGCCTATGGCTACACCTTC	CASSLGDRVAYGYTF
14	.	TRBV2	few	TRBJ1-5	TGTGCCAGCACTGCTTCAGGGTATCGGCAGCCCCAGCATTTT	CASTASGYRQPQHF
13	TRBD1	TRBV5-1	.	TRBJ2-5	TGCGCCAGCAGCTCGGACAGGGAAGAGACCCAGTACTTC	CASSSDREETQYF
16	.	TRBV28	many	TRBJ1-2	TGTGCCAGCAGTTTAATCGCGGCACGCGGAGTACATGGCTACACCTTC	CASSLIAARGVHGYTF
17	.	TRBV21-1	.	TRBJ1-1	TGTGCCAGCAGCAAAGAATTAGCGGGAAGACAGGACACTGAAGCTTTCTTT	CASSKELAGRQDTEAFF
10	.	TRBV20-1	few	TRBJ2-1	TGCAGTGCTAGCTTCGGTGAGCAGTTCTTC	CSASFGEQFF
11	.	TRBV14	.	TRBJ1-5	TGTGCCAGCAGCTCGGGGCAGCCCCAGCATTTT	CASSSGQPQHF
11	.	TRBV7-9	few	TRBJ2-7	TGTGCCAGCAGCTCCTTCTACGAGCAGTACTTC	CASSSFYEQYF
13	.	TRBV5-8	.	TRBJ2-2	TGTGCCAGCAGCCAAAGGCTAGACGGGGAGCTGTTTTTT	CASSQRLDGELFF
13	.	TRBV7-9	.	TRBJ1-5	TGTGCCAGCAGCTTAAGTAACGGCGGGCCCCAGCATTTT	CASSLSNGGPQHF
15	TRBD2	TRBV7-9	.	TRBJ2-5	TGTGCCAGCAGCTTAGGGCAGCGGGGTAAAGAGACCCAGTACTTC	CASSLGQRGKETQYF
15	TRBD1	TRBV25-1	.	TRBJ1-2	TGTGCCAGCAGTGACCTCGGGACAGGGTCATATGGCTACACCTTC	CASSDLGTGSYGYTF
17	.	TRBV2	few	TRBJ1-2	TGTGCCAGCAGTGGGGGTACCGGGACCGAGATTAACTATGGCTACACCTTC	CASSGGTGTEINYGYTF
12	.	TRBV7-2	.	TRBJ1-1	TGTGCCAGCAGCTGGGGGTCCGGTGAAGCTTTCTTT	CASSWGSGEAFF
14	.	TRBV18	few	TRBJ2-7	TGTGCCAGCTCACCAACCCGGAATGGTCACGAGCAGTACTTC	CASSPTRNGHEQYF
16	TRBD1	TRBV18	.	TRBJ1-5	TGTGCCAGCTCAGCCGGGACAGGGGGAGTTAGTCAGCCCCAGCATTTT	CASSAGTGGVSQPQHF
13	.	TRBV11-1	.	TRBJ2-7	TGTGCCAGCAGCTTATTCGACCACTACGAGCAGTACTTC	CASSLFDHYEQYF
16	.	TRBV9	.	TRBJ2-6	TGTGCCAGCAGCGTAGGCGCCTTCTCTGGGGCCAACGTCCTGACTTTC	CASSVGAFSGANVLTF
18	.	TRBV15	.	TRBJ2-4	TGTGCCACCAGCAGGAAGGAGACTCCCTGGGGGGCCAAAAACATTCAGTACTTC	CATSRKETPWGAKNIQYF
13	.	TRBV5-1	.	TRBJ2-2	TGCGCCAGCAGCTTGGCCGGTACCTTGGAGCTGTTTTTT	CASSLAGTLELFF
16	.	TRBV19	few	TRBJ2-1	TGTGCCAGTAGCCCGCATCCCGGGAGAGGAAACAATGAGCAGTTCTTC	CASSPHPGRGNNEQFF
16	TRBD2	TRBV11-2	.	TRBJ2-7	TGTGCCAGCAGCCTCGGACTAGCGGGATTGGGCTACGAGCAGTACTTC	CASSLGLAGLGYEQYF
15	.	TRBV5-5	.	TRBJ1-2	TGTGCCAGCACCCTCGGGTACGGAACTAACTATGGCTACACCTTC	CASTLGYGTNYGYTF
13	TRBD1	TRBV6-5	once	TRBJ2-7	TGTGCCAGCAGTAGACAGGGCAAGGGTGAGCAGTACTTC	CASSRQGKGEQYF
14	.	TRBV2	.	TRBJ1-1	TGTGCCAGCGCCAAAACGAGACTGGTCACTGAAGCTTTCTTT	CASAKTRLVTEAFF
14	.	TRBV7-2	many	TRBJ2-3	TGTGCCAGCAGGTGGGGCGGAAGCACAGATACGCAGTATTTT	CASRWGGSTDTQYF
12	.	TRBV6-1	few	TRBJ2-1	TGTGCCAGCAGTGAATCTAGGTATGAGCAGTTCTTC	CASSESRYEQFF
15	.	TRBV5-6	once	TRBJ2-7	TGTGCCAGCAGCCGAGGGGTTAGCGCCTCCTACGAGCAGTACTTC	CASSRGVSASYEQYF
15	.	TRBV2	.	TRBJ2-7	TGTGCCCCCCCGGCTCTAGATATGTCTCCCTACGAGCAGTACTTC	CAPPALDMSPYEQYF
15	.	TRBV5-6	.	TRBJ2-5	TGTGCCAGCAGCCCCCAATGGGCGGCCCAAGAGACCCAGTACTTC	CASSPQWAAQETQYF
13	.	TRBV11-3	.	TRBJ2-3	TGTGCCAGCAGCTTAGGCCCGACAGATACGCAGTATTTT	CASSLGPTDTQYF
20	TRBD2	TRBV5-5	.	TRBJ2-1	TGTGCCAGCACCCCTATGCAAGCTAGCGGGGTTAGGAGCTCCTACAATGAGCAGTTCTTC	CASTPMQASGVRSSYNEQFF
17	TRBD2	TRBV28	many	TRBJ2-3	TGTGCCAGCAGCCCCCTCGAACTAGCGGCTTACACAGATACGCAGTATTTT	CASSPLELAAYTDTQYF
17	TRBD1	TRBV7-9	.	TRBJ1-4	TGTGCCAGCAGCTTAGCGGAAACAGGGGCCTATAATGAAAAACTGTTTTTT	CASSLAETGAYNEKLFF
14	TRBD1	TRBV5-1	.	TRBJ2-1	TGCGCCAGCAGGAGGACAGGCGACTACAATGAGCAGTTCTTC	CASRRTGDYNEQFF
12	.	TRBV28	many	TRBJ2-7	TGTGCCGAATCACGGCCGAGGGCCGAGCAGTACTTC	CAESRPRAEQYF
16	.	TRBV5-1	.	TRBJ2-6	TGCGCCAGCAGCTCATATTCAGGGCCTGGGGCCAACGTCCTGACTTTC	CASSSYSGPGANVLTF
14	.	TRBV5-6	many	TRBJ1-5	TGTGCCAGCAGCTTTCACGGGTTCAATCAGCCCCAGCATTTT	CASSFHGFNQPQHF
14	.	TRBV7-2	.	TRBJ1-2	TGTGCCAGCAGCTTAGGGAGGGGCGGCTATGGCTACACCTTC	CASSLGRGGYGYTF
11	.	TRBV30	.	TRBJ1-3	TGTGCCTGGAAACAGGGAAACACCATATATTTT	CAWKQGNTIYF
14	TRBD1	TRBV2	many	TRBJ2-1	TGTGCCAGCAGTGGACAGGGGGCCGGTAATGAGCAGTTCTTC	CASSGQGAGNEQFF
15	TRBD1	TRBV15	.	TRBJ2-7	TGTGCCACCAGTATTACGGGACAGGGAACATACGAGCAGTACTTC	CATSITGQGTYEQYF
15	TRBD2	TRBV19	few	TRBJ2-1	TGTGCCAGTTGGGATAGCGGGAGGGCCTACAATGAGCAGTTCTTC	CASWDSGRAYNEQFF
13	TRBD1	TRBV28	once	TRBJ1-4	TGTGCCATCCCCGGGACAGGGAACGAAAAACTGTTTTTT	CAIPGTGNEKLFF
16	.	TRBV5-1	.	TRBJ2-1	TGCGCCAGCACCCGCCGGGGCGGGGTGTTTAACAATGAGCAGTTCTTC	CASTRRGGVFNNEQFF
13	.	TRBV18	.	TRBJ2-7	TGTGCCAGCTCACCATCGAGGGGCTACGAGCAGTACTTC	CASSPSRGYEQYF
12	.	TRBV27	.	TRBJ2-7	TGTGCCAGCAGGAGAAATAACTACGAGCAGTACTTC	CASRRNNYEQYF
16	.	TRBV9	.	TRBJ2-5	TGTGCCAGCAGCGTAGGGGCGGGACCGCTCCAAGAGACCCAGTACTTC	CASSVGAGPLQETQYF
15	.	TRBV2	many	TRBJ1-5	TGTGCCAGCAGAGGAGTAAAGGGTAGCAATCAGCCCCAGCATTTT	CASRGVKGSNQPQHF
15	TRBD1	TRBV14	.	TRBJ2-3	TGTGCCAGCAGCACTCGACAGGGTTACACAGATACGCAGTATTTT	CASSTRQGYTDTQYF
15	.	TRBV5-1	.	TRBJ2-1	TGCGCCAGCAGTCCGGGACCCGAGGCCTACAATGAGCAGTTCTTC	CASSPGPEAYNEQFF
15	.	TRBV11-2	.	TRBJ1-1	TGTGCCAGCAGCTTAGAGTACAGGTTGGGGACTGAAGCTTTCTTT	CASSLEYRLGTEAFF
14	.	TRBV28	once	TRBJ2-7	TGTGCCAGCAGTCGACAGTTGAGCTCCTACGAGCAGTACTTC	CASSRQLSSYEQYF
12	.	TRBV29-1	few	TRBJ1-2	TGCAGCGTTGGGGAGGGCCTCTATGGCTACACCTTC	CSVGEGLYGYTF
12	TRBD1	TRBV29-1	.	TRBJ1-1	TGCAGCGTGGCGACAGGGGCGATAGAAGCTTTCTTT	CSVATGAIEAFF
18	TRBD2	TRBV11-3	.	TRBJ2-1	TGTGCCAGCAGAAAATCCGGGACTAGCGGGAGGATCTACAATGAGCAGTTCTTC	CASRKSGTSGRIYNEQFF